This T cell receptor (beta chain) came from a study of blood T cells in healthy people across ages (dated by TCRdb to the mid-2010s). Some background on the complete study: In model experiments, template switching captured about one uniquely barcoded TCR beta cDNA molecule for every two T cells. The study measured age-related changes in TCR beta repertoire diversity using deep sequencing normalized with unique cDNA molecular identifiers. The donors were divided into four age groups: young (average 16 years), middle-aged (almost 40), aged (approximately 62) and long-lived (about 90). Donors of different ages were randomly distributed across sequencing lanes to avoid experimental bias. For two donors (one aged 18 to 29 and one aged 80 or older), the study analyzed two additional independent replicas of 1 million unique cDNA reads from the same blood draw. Study-wide findings and limitations: Because the CMV infection status of the donors was unknown, age-related changes in expanded clonotypes may potentially have been confounded. Bulk unsorted PBMC profiling prevented conclusive comparison of naive and antigen-experienced compartments. Observed TCR beta diversity per million T cells fell roughly linearly with age, and a significant reduction was already apparent by age about 36. Compared with the aged group, the long-lived group had more naive CD4+ T cells, fewer expanded clones and increased TCR diversity, suggesting age selection. The percentage of naive T cells measured by flow cytometry correlated strongly with observed TCR beta diversity. Estimates of total diversity based on one million sequenced T cells were regarded as lower bounds and as underestimates.

On this clonotype: Its binding antigen is unknown. The sample holds no much larger clone one base away, and base qualities are not on file.

Libraries were built with 5' RACE. This sample was sequenced with an Illumina HiSeq 2500. A second PCR of roughly 6 to 11 cycles was run with a J-beta primer mix and a sample-barcoded 5' primer. A unique molecular identifier was introduced onto each TCR beta cDNA molecule by a template-switch 5' adaptor carrying 12 random nucleotides. Each sample yielded at least 3 million CDR3-containing paired-end reads. All of the RNA was converted into first-strand cDNA using the Mint cDNA synthesis kit, with a TRBC-specific oligonucleotide serving as the primer. Following uracil-DNA glycosylase treatment, all cDNA underwent a first 18-cycle PCR with the universal primers M1SS and BC2_uni_R. As for the authors' bioinformatics: For normalization, 1 million high-quality reads, each with a distinct molecular identifier, were randomly selected from each sample. Reads with shared molecular identifiers were discarded instead of being binned into consensus sequences. MiTCR, with a Q25 quality threshold and the strictest error-elimination algorithm, was used for CDR3 identification, clonotype clustering and error correction. A nonparametric unseen species model with Euler transformation was used to estimate lower-bound total TCR beta diversity. Using fastp at Q25 and MiXCR, TCRdb reprocessed the public reads and kept productive beta chains. Each record represents a unique CDR3 protein, reported with the most common genes and DNA among its rows. Here the V and J calls rest on TCRdb's processing, not on the authors' analysis. Across this sample there are approximately 1,000,000 distinct CDR3 sequences, with 35% to 45% seen only once. Jointly, the top ten make up about an eighth of the sample.

Donors were 39 systemically healthy Caucasian individuals from Russia aged roughly 6 to 100 years. Each donor gave ten milliliters of peripheral blood, collected into EDTA-treated Vacutainer tubes. PBMCs were isolated by Ficoll-Paque density-gradient centrifugation, with at least 6 million obtained per sample. Trizol reagent was used to extract total RNA from PBMCs, with at least 5 micrograms per sample. The percentages of naive CD45RAhigh/CD27high T cells were determined by flow cytometry on a PBMC aliquot from every donor. V lost 0 bases and J lost 4 bases; the stretch between them is 10 bases long. The CDR3 runs 14 residues from the cysteine to the phenylalanine. Only the CDR3 portion is preserved as DNA: 42 bases, with reading frame beginning at the first base. CDR1 SGHTS and CDR2 YDEGEE were looked up in the germline V gene.

The receptor was isolated from a man between 18 and 35 years old in good health. The sequencing sample was made of blood. The rearranged segments are TRBV5-8 and TRBJ1-1, and perhaps TRBD1 as D gene, on 5 matching bases. The sequence in DNA is TGTGCCAGCAGCTTGGTCCAGGACACCACTGAAGCTTTCTTT. Translated, it gives CASSLVQDTTEAFF.